The rows below give T cell receptor beta chains drawn from one sample of a study of cytomegalovirus exposure and HLA in healthy donors. Profiling relied on immunoSEQ multiplex PCR, and the TCRdb table lists in-frame clones only, not all of them. This table holds 100,000 to 150,000 clones, 74% found once. What was sequenced was PBMCs. The receptors derive from a man aged 35-49 years in good health and CMV-seropositive. The CDR3 runs from the conserved cysteine through the conserved F or W. The order of the fields is J gene, clone size, V gene, D gene, CDR3 DNA, CDR3 protein. A D gene is named only where the DNA matches it firmly. Some rows mark clone size as missing; the rest say once, few, many or name a class of expanded clone.

TRBJ1-4	once	TRBV6-1	TRBD1	TGTGCCAGCAGGCCGAGGGGACAGGGAGGTGAAAAACTGTTTTTT	CASRPRGQGGEKLFF
TRBJ2-1	NA	TRBV28	TRBD2	TGTGCCAGCAGTTTAGCAGGGACTAGCGGGAACAATGAGCAGTTCTTC	CASSLAGTSGNNEQFF
TRBJ2-7	NA	TRBV7-9	NA	TGTGCCAGCAGCTTCGGAGAGAACGAGCAGTACTTC	CASSFGENEQYF
TRBJ2-7	NA	TRBV11-1	TRBD2	TGTGCCAGCAGCGAACGCGCGGGGGGGAGCTCCTACGAGCAGTACTTC	CASSERAGGSSYEQYF
TRBJ1-5	NA	TRBV9	NA	TGTGCCAGCAGCGCGGGGGGCAGTTCCAATCAGCCCCAGCATTTT	CASSAGGSSNQPQHF
TRBJ2-7	NA	TRBV6-5	NA	TGTGCCAGCAGGGCCCGCCGGGACTACGAGCAGTACTTC	CASRARRDYEQYF
TRBJ2-7	NA	TRBV6-1	NA	TGTGCCAGCAGTGACAACAGGCAGGGCGAGCAGTACTTC	CASSDNRQGEQYF
TRBJ2-6	NA	TRBV27	TRBD2	TGTGCCAGCACGACTCCGGGACTAGCGGGAACTGGGGCCAACGTCCTGACTTTC	CASTTPGLAGTGANVLTF
TRBJ2-7	NA	TRBV27	NA	TGTGCCAGCAGCTACAGTAGCTCCTACGAGCAGTACTTC	CASSYSSSYEQYF
TRBJ2-3	few	TRBV5-1	TRBD2	TGCGCCAGCAGATCCGGACTAGCGGGCGGCACAGATACGCAGTATTTT	CASRSGLAGGTDTQYF
TRBJ2-3	NA	TRBV5-1	TRBD2	TGCGCCAGCAGCTTGTACGGCTTACTAGCGGGGGGGCCCGGTCATACAGATACGCAGTATTTT	CASSLYGLLAGGPGHTDTQYF
TRBJ1-2	few	TRBV6-5	NA	TGTGCCAGCAGGCTCACAGGGAATGGCTACACCTTC	CASRLTGNGYTF
TRBJ1-5	few	TRBV10-2	NA	TGCGCCAGCAGTTGGGACTCGGCCTATAGCAATCAGCCCCAGCATTTT	CASSWDSAYSNQPQHF
TRBJ1-2	NA	TRBV2	NA	TGTGCCAGCATCCCCATAGAGTTAGGCTACACCTTC	CASIPIELGYTF
TRBJ1-1	NA	TRBV6-5	NA	TGTGCCAGTGGCGGGGGTACTGAAGCTTTCTTT	CASGGGTEAFF
TRBJ2-2	NA	TRBV7-9	NA	TGTGCCAGCAGCTTAGAAGGGGTTGGAGACGGGGAGCTGTTTTTT	CASSLEGVGDGELFF
TRBJ2-1	NA	TRBV9	TRBD2	TGTGCCAGCAGCAATCTAGCGGGAGGAGATAATGAGCAGTTCTTC	CASSNLAGGDNEQFF
TRBJ2-7	NA	TRBV2	NA	TGTGCCAGCGGAGGGCCTTCCATAGAGCAGTACTTC	CASGGPSIEQYF
TRBJ2-5	NA	TRBV28	NA	TGTGCCAGCATCGGTGCAGGGGTCGGGGAGACCCAGTACTTC	CASIGAGVGETQYF
TRBJ2-1	NA	TRBV10-3	TRBD1	TGTGCCATGGCTACCGGGACAGGGGGCGGTAAGCGCTCCTACAATGAGCAGTTCTTC	CAMATGTGGGKRSYNEQFF
TRBJ2-1	few	TRBV4-2	TRBD2	TGTGCCAGCAGCCAAGATCATCAACGGGGGGATTTATACAATGAGCAGTTCTTC	CASSQDHQRGDLYNEQFF
TRBJ2-5	few	TRBV10-1	TRBD2	TGCGCCAGCAGCCCAGGAAGCCCTCTTTCTAGCGGATTGTACCAAGAGACCCAGTACTTC	CASSPGSPLSSGLYQETQYF
TRBJ1-2	few	TRBV19	TRBD1	TGTGCCAGTAGTCCTCGACAGGGGCTCGACGGCTACACCTTC	CASSPRQGLDGYTF
TRBJ2-7	NA	TRBV19	NA	TGTGCCAGTAGTATGATCGCAGGGAGGACGTCCTACGAGCAGTACTTC	CASSMIAGRTSYEQYF
TRBJ1-4	NA	TRBV29-1	TRBD1	TGCAGCGTAGGGACAGGGCTTGGTGAAAAACTGTTTTTT	CSVGTGLGEKLFF
TRBJ1-1	many	TRBV19	TRBD1	TGTGCCAGTAAGCGGGACAGGGATGCCGGAGGGGACACTGAAGCTTTCTTT	CASKRDRDAGGDTEAFF
TRBJ2-2	NA	TRBV19	NA	TGTGCCAGTACCGATAACTCGGCGGTGAACACCGGGGAGCTGTTTTTT	CASTDNSAVNTGELFF
TRBJ2-7	NA	TRBV2	TRBD2	TGTGCCAGCAGTGTTGCGGGAGCCTACGAGCAGTACTTC	CASSVAGAYEQYF
TRBJ1-1	once	TRBV11-1	TRBD1	TGTGCCAGCAGCTCAAACAGGGGTTCCACTGAAGCTTTCTTT	CASSSNRGSTEAFF
TRBJ1-5	NA	TRBV28	NA	TGTGCCAGCAGTTCGGGGGTGTTTGACCCCAATCAGCCCCAGCATTTT	CASSSGVFDPNQPQHF
TRBJ2-5	NA	TRBV10-1	NA	TGCGCCAGCAGTGAGAGCGGAGGAGGGGAGACCCAGTACTTC	CASSESGGGETQYF
TRBJ2-1	NA	TRBV10-3	TRBD1	TGTGCCATCAGTGAGTCTGACAGGGGGAACAATGAGCAGTTCTTC	CAISESDRGNNEQFF
TRBJ2-5	NA	TRBV7-6	TRBD2	TGTGCCAGCAGCTTGGGGACTAGCGGGAGGAGTGAGACCCAGTACTTC	CASSLGTSGRSETQYF
TRBJ1-1	NA	TRBV16	NA	TGTGCCAGCAGCCAAATGGGGAGGGGTGACACTGAAGCTTTCTTT	CASSQMGRGDTEAFF
TRBJ2-1	NA	TRBV11-2	TRBD2	TGTGCCAGCAGCTTTAGCGGGAACACCTACAATGAGCAGTTCTTC	CASSFSGNTYNEQFF
TRBJ2-7	NA	TRBV5-1	TRBD2	TGCGCCAGCAGCCCGGGACTAGCGGCCTACGAGCAGTACTTC	CASSPGLAAYEQYF
TRBJ1-5	NA	TRBV4-3	NA	TGCGCCAGCAGCCAAGATGGAGGGAGCAATCAGCCCCAGCATTTT	CASSQDGGSNQPQHF
TRBJ2-3	NA	TRBV15	TRBD2	TGTGCCACCAGCAGGGACTTAGCGGGGGGGCTTGCAGATACGCAGTATTTT	CATSRDLAGGLADTQYF
TRBJ2-7	NA	TRBV7-2	NA	TGTGCCAGCAGCTTACAGGGAACCTACGAGCAGTACTTC	CASSLQGTYEQYF
TRBJ2-2	NA	TRBV6-4	NA	TGTGCCACCCAGGACAGAGAGACCGGGGAGCTGTTTTTT	CATQDRETGELFF
TRBJ1-2	few	TRBV7-2	NA	TGTGCCAGCAGCTTAAGGGGCCTTTATGGCTACACCTTC	CASSLRGLYGYTF
TRBJ2-1	NA	TRBV29-1	TRBD2	TGCAGCGTTGGACTAGCCAATGAGCAGTTCTTC	CSVGLANEQFF
TRBJ2-1	NA	TRBV15	TRBD2	TGTGCCACCAGCAGAGATCACGGGGGGATCTACAATGAGCAGTTCTTC	CATSRDHGGIYNEQFF
TRBJ1-5	NA	TRBV5-1	TRBD1	TGCGCCAGCAGCAAAGGACAGGGGGCTGAACAGCCCCAGCATTTT	CASSKGQGAEQPQHF
TRBJ2-1	few	TRBV6-5	TRBD1	TGTGCCAGCAGTTATCCAGGACAGGTACACAATGAGCAGTTCTTC	CASSYPGQVHNEQFF
TRBJ2-2	NA	TRBV19	TRBD1	TGTGCCAGTACCCGAGGGACAGACAGAGCCACCGGGGAGCTGTTTTTT	CASTRGTDRATGELFF
TRBJ2-1	few	TRBV7-9	NA	TGTGCCAGCAGCGCCCTCGGGAGCTCTAACAATGAGCAGTTCTTC	CASSALGSSNNEQFF
TRBJ1-5	NA	TRBV6-1	NA	TGTGCCAGCAGTGGGGCCAGGGCTCAGCCCCAGCATTTT	CASSGARAQPQHF
TRBJ2-3	few	TRBV20-1	NA	TGCAGTGCTGCGACACAAGATACGCAGTATTTT	CSAATQDTQYF
TRBJ2-3	NA	TRBV11-1	NA	TGTGCCAGCAGCCCATCAGCTAGCGAGGCAGATACGCAGTATTTT	CASSPSASEADTQYF
TRBJ1-2	NA	TRBV7-8	NA	TGTGCCAGCAGCTTCAGGGCTTTTAACTATGGCTACACCTTC	CASSFRAFNYGYTF
TRBJ1-2	NA	TRBV28	NA	TGTGCCAGCAGTCTAGCAGATCACCAGGCGCGGGGCTACACCTTC	CASSLADHQARGYTF
TRBJ2-3	once	TRBV7-9	TRBD2	TGTGCCAGCAGCCGGACTAGCGGGAGCGGGGATACGCAGTATTTT	CASSRTSGSGDTQYF
TRBJ2-1	NA	TRBV4-1	TRBD2	TGCGCCAGCAGCCAAGTAGGCGGGGGGGCTAGGAATGAGCAGTTCTTC	CASSQVGGGARNEQFF
TRBJ1-5	NA	TRBV27	NA	TGTGCCAGCAGTTTAATGGGGGCACCGGATCAGCCCCAGCATTTT	CASSLMGAPDQPQHF
TRBJ2-1	NA	TRBV5-8	NA	TGTGCCAGCAGCTTGCAGTACGATGAGCAGTTCTTC	CASSLQYDEQFF
TRBJ2-3	NA	TRBV9	TRBD2	TGTGCCAGCAGCCCAGGACTAGCGGGTTACACGCAGTATTTT	CASSPGLAGYTQYF
TRBJ1-2	NA	TRBV4-3	NA	TGCGCCAGCAGCCAAGATCAAATGGCAACAAGTGCCTATGGCTACACCTTC	CASSQDQMATSAYGYTF